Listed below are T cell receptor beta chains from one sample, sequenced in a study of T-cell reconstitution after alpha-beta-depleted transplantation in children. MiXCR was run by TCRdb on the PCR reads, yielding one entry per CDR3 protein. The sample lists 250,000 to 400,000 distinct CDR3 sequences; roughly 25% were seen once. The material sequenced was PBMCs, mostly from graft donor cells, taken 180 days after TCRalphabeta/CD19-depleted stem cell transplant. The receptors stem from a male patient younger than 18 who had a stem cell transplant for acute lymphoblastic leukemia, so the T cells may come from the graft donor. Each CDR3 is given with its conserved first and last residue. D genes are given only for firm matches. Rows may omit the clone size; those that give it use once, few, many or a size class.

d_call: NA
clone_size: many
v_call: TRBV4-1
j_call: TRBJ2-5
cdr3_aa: CASSQGPVGRRETQYF
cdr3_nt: TGCGCCAGCAGCCAAGGTCCTGTAGGCAGGAGGGAGACCCAGTACTTC

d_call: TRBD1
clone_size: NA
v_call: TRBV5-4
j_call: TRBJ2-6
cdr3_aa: CASSLLTGGWSGANVLTF
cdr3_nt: TGTGCCAGCAGCTTACTGACAGGGGGCTGGTCTGGGGCCAACGTCCTGACTTTC

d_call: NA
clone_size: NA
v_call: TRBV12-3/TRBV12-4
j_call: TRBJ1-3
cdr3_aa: CASSSATGTGNTIYF
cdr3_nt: TGTGCCAGCAGTAGTGCGACCGGAACTGGAAACACCATATATTTT

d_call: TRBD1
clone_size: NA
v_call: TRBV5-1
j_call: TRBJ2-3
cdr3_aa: CASSDAGQGTDTQYF
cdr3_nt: TGCGCCAGCAGCGATGCGGGACAGGGCACAGATACGCAGTATTTT

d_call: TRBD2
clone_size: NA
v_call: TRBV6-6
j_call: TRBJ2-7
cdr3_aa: CASSLKHQGLADYEQYF
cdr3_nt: TGTGCCAGCAGCCTTAAGCACCAGGGACTAGCCGATTACGAGCAGTACTTC

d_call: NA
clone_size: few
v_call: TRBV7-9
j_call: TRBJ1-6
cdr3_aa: CASSSDLNSPLHF
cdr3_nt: TGTGCCAGCAGCTCGGATTTAAATTCACCCCTCCACTTT

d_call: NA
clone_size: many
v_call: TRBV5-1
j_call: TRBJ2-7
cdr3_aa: CASSLGGVSYEQYF
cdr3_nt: TGCGCCAGCAGCTTGGGGGGGGTATCCTACGAGCAGTACTTC

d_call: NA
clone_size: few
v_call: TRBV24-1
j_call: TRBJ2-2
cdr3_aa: CATSGGRALRGELFF
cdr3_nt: TGTGCCACCAGTGGCGGTAGGGCCCTGCGCGGGGAGCTGTTTTTT

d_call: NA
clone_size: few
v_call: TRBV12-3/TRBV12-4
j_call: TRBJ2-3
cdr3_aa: CASSFLIRRSTDTQYF
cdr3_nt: TGTGCCAGCAGTTTCTTAATTAGGCGGAGCACAGATACGCAGTATTTT

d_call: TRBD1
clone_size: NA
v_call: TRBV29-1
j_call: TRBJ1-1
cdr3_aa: CSVRQGATEAFF
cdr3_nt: TGCAGCGTTAGACAGGGGGCTACTGAAGCTTTCTTT